This TCR beta chain was sequenced for a study of OX40 agonist ivuxolimab in advanced cancers. Whole-study context: Partial responses were achieved by three patients, of whom one had hepatocellular carcinoma and two had cutaneous melanoma.

The repertoire was sequenced with immunoSEQ multiplex PCR; TCRdb's copy has only in-frame clones and lacks some. Among tens of thousands of clones listed, under 90% were seen once. Germline values: CDR1 SGHTA, CDR2 FQGNSA. This CDR3 contains 14 residues. V lost 6 bases and J 6 bases, leaving 14 bases between the germline ends. The chain recombines TRBV7-2 with TRBJ2-2, with D possibly being TRBD2 (5 bases). This receptor was obtained from an adult with an advanced solid tumor such as melanoma, head and neck, liver or kidney cancer. Source: CD4+ or CD8+ T cells sorted from blood, taken in a trial of the OX40 agonist ivuxolimab. The DNA of the CDR3 is TGTGCCAGCAGATCAACTAGTTCCGCCGGGGAGCTGTTTTTT. Translating gives CASRSTSSAGELFF. The full variable domain, completed using reference TRBV7-2 and TRBJ2-2, is GAGVSQSPSNKVTEKGKDVELRCDPISGHTALYWYRQSLGQGLEFLIYFQGNSAPDKSGLPSDRFSAERTGGSVSTLTIQRTQQEDSAVYLCASRSTSSAGELFFGEGSRLTVL.